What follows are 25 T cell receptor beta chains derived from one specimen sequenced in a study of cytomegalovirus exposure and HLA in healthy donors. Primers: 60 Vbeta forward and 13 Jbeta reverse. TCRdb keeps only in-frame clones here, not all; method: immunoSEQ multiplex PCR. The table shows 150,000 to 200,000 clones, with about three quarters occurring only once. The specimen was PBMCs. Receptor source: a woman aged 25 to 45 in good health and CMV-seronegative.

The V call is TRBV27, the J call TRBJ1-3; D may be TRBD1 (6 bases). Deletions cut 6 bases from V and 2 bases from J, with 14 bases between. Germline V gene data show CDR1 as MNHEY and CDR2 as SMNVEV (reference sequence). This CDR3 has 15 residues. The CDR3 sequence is CASRETGRAGNTIYF. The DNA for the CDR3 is TGTGCCAGCAGGGAAACAGGGCGAGCTGGAAACACCATATATTTT.

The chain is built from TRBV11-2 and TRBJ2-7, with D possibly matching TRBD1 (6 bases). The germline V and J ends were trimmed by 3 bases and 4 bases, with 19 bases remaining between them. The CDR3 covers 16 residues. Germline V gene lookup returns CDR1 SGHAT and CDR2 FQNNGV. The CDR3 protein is CASSFRQGLVEYEQYF. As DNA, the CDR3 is TGTGCCAGCAGCTTCCGCCAGGGGTTAGTAGAATACGAGCAGTACTTC.

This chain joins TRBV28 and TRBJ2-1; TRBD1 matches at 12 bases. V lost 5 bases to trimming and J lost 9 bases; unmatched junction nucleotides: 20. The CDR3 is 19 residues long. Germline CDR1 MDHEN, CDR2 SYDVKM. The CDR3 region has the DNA TGTGCCAGCAGTCTACGTCCCGGGACAGGGGGCGCAGTCTGGCGTGAGCAGTTCTTC. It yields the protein CASSLRPGTGGAVWREQFF.

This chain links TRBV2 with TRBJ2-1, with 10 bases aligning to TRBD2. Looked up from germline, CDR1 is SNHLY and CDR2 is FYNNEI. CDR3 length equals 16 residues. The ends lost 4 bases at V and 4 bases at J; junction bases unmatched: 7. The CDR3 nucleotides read TGTGCCAGCAGTGTAGCACTAGCGGGGCCATACAATGAGCAGTTCTTC. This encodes CASSVALAGPYNEQFF.

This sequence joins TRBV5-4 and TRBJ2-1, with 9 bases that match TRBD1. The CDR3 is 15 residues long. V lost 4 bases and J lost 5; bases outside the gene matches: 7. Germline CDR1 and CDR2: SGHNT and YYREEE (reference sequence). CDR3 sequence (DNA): TGTGCCAGCAGCCTCCGGGACAGGGTCCACAATGAGCAGTTCTTC. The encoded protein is CASSLRDRVHNEQFF.

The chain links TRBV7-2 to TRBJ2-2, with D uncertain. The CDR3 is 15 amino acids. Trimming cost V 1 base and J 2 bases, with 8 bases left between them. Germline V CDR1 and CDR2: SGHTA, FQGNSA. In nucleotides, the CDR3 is TGTGCCAGCAGCTTAGTAAGGAGAAACACCGGGGAGCTGTTTTTT. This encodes CASSLVRRNTGELFF.

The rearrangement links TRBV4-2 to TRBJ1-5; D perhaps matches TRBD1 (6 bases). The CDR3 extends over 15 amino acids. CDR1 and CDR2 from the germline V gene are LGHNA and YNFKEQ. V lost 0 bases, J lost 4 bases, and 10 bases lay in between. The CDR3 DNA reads TGTGCCAGCAGCCAAGACAGGGGACCGAATCAGCCCCAGCATTTT. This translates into CASSQDRGPNQPQHF.

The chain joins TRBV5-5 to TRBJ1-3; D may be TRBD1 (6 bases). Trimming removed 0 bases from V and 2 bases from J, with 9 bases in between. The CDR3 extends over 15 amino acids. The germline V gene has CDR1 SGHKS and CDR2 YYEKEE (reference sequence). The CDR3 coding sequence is TGTGCCAGCAGCTTGGAACAGGGAACTGGAAACACCATATATTTT. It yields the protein CASSLEQGTGNTIYF.

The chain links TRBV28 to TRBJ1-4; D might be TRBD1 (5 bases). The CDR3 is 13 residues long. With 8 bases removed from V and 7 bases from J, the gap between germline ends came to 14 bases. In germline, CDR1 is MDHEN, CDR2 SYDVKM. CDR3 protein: CASSQGFREKLFF. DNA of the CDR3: TGTGCCAGCTCGCAGGGCTTCCGTGAAAAACTGTTTTTT.

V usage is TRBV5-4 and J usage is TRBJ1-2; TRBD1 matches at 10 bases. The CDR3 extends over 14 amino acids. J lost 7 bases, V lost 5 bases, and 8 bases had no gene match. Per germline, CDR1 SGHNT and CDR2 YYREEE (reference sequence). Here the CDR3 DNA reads TGTGCCAGCAGTCTGGGACAGGGGTATAGTGGCTACACCTTC. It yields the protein CASSLGQGYSGYTF.

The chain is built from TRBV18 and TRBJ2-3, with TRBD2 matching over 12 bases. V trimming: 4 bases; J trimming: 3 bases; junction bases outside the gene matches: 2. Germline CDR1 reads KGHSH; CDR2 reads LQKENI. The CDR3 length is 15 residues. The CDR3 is CASSHTSGGTDTQYF. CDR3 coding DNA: TGTGCCAGCTCACATACTAGCGGGGGGACAGATACGCAGTATTTT.

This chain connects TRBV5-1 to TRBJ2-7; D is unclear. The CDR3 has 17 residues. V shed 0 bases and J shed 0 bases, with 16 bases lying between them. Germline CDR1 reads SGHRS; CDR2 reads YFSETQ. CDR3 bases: TGCGCCAGCAGCTTGGAGGCTTGGATGGAGAGCTCCTACGAGCAGTACTTC. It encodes CASSLEAWMESSYEQYF.

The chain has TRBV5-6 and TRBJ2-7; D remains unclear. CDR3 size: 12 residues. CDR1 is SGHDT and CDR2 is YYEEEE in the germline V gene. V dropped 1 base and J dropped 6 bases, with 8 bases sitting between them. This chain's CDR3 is CASSLSAGEQYF. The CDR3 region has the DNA TGTGCCAGCAGCTTGTCGGCAGGCGAGCAGTACTTC. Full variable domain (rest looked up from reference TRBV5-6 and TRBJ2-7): DAGVTQSPTHLIKTRGQQVTLRCSPKSGHDTVSWYQQALGQGPQFIFQYYEEEERQRGNFPDRFSGHQFPNYSSELNVNALLLGDSALYLCASSLSAGEQYFGPGTRLTVT.

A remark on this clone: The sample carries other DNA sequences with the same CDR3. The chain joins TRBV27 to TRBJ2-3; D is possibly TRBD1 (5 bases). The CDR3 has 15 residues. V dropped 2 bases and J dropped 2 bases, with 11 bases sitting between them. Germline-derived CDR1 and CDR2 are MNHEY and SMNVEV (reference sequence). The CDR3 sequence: CASSLGAGFTDTQYF. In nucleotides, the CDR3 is TGTGCCAGCAGTTTAGGGGCAGGCTTCACAGATACGCAGTATTTT.

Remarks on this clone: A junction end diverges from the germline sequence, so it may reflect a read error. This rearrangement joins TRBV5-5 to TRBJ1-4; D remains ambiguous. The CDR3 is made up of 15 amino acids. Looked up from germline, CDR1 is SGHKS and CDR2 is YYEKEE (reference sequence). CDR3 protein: CASRLEGSEGEKLFF. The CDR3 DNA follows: TGTGCCAGCAGGTTGGAAGGTTCCGAGGGTGAAAAACTGTTTTTT.

The DNA of the CDR3 is TGTGCCAGCAGTTTATACCAAATCACACCACAACAGGGGACCAATGGCTACACCTTC. Translation gives CASSLYQITPQQGTNGYTF. V is TRBV27 and J is TRBJ1-2, with TRBD1 identical over 7 bases. The CDR3 has 19 residues. Per the germline V gene, CDR1 is MNHEY and CDR2 is SMNVEV (reference sequence). V lost 1 base and J lost 6; bases outside the gene matches: 20.

CDR3 DNA: TGTGCCAGCAGCGTAAGGTTTGCAGGGGACGGAAACACCATATATTTT. Translation: CASSVRFAGDGNTIYF. This chain uses TRBV9 with TRBJ1-3; possibly TRBD1 for D (6 bases). In germline, CDR1 is SGDLS, CDR2 YYNGEE. The CDR3 is made up of 16 amino acids. V lost 1 base to trimming and J lost 4 bases, with 15 bases between them.

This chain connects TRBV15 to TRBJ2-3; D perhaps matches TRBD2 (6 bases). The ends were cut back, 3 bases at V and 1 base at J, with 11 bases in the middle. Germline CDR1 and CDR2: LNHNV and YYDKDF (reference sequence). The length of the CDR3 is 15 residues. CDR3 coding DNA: TGTGCCACCAGCAGGGAGGGGTTCGGCACAGATACGCAGTATTTT. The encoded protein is CATSREGFGTDTQYF.

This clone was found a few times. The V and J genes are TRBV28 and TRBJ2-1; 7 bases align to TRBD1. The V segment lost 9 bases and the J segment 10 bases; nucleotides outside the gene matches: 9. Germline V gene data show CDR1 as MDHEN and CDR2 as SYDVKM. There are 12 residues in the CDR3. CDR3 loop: CASSRQGKEQFF. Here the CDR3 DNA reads TGTGCCAGTTCCCGACAGGGCAAGGAGCAGTTCTTC.

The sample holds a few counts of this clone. CDR3 coding DNA: TGTGCCAGCAGCCCAACACCCGTCTATGGCTACACCTTC. Its protein is CASSPTPVYGYTF. J is TRBJ1-2 and V is TRBV7-9; D not certain. There are 13 residues in the CDR3. Trimming stripped 5 bases from V and 4 bases from J, with 11 bases between. CDR1 and CDR2 from the germline V gene are SEHNR and FQNEAQ (reference sequence).

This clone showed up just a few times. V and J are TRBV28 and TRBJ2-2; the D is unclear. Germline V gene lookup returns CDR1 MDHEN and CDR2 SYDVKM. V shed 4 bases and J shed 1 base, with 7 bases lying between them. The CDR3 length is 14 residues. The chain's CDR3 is CASSYSKNTGELFF. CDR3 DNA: TGTGCCAGCAGTTACTCTAAGAACACCGGGGAGCTGTTTTTT.

Written as DNA, the CDR3 is TGTGCCAGCAGCCAAGTACATAGCACAGATACGCAGTATTTT. Residues: CASSQVHSTDTQYF. The genes are TRBV4-2 and TRBJ2-3, with D unresolved. The CDR3 spans 14 residues. V was shortened by 1 base and J by 0 bases, with 5 bases between the two germline ends. Germline CDR1 and CDR2: LGHNA and YNFKEQ.

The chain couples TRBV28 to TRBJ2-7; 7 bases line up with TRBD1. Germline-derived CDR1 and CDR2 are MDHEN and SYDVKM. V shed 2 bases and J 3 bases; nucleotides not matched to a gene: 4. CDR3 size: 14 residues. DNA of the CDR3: TGTGCCAGCAGTTTAGAGGGACAGCTCTACGAGCAGTACTTC. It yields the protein CASSLEGQLYEQYF. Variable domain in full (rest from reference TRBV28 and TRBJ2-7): DVKVTQSSRYLVKRTGEKVFLECVQDMDHENMFWYRQDPGLGLRLIYFSYDVKMKEKGDIPEGYSVSREKKERFSLILESASTNQTSMYLCASSLEGQLYEQYFGPGTRLTVT.

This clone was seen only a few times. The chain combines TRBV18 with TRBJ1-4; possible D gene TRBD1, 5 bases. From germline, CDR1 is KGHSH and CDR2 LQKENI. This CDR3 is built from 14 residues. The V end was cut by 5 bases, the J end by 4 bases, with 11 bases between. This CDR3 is CASSEQVINEKLFF. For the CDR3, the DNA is TGTGCCAGCTCAGAACAGGTCATTAATGAAAAACTGTTTTTT.

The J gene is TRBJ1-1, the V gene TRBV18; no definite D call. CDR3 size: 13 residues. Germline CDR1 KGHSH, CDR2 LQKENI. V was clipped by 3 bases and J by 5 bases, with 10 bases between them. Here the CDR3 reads CASSPPGVTEAFF. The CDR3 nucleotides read TGTGCCAGCTCACCTCCCGGGGTTACTGAAGCTTTCTTT.